This TCR beta chain came from a study of T-cell memory formation after mild COVID-19. Findings of the study overall: The pre-infection memory compartment contained some responding clones, suggesting cross-reactive memory joined.

This CDR3 comprises 16 residues. V was pared by 3 bases and J by 2 bases, with 7 bases of the junction left unmatched. Looked up from germline, CDR1 is SGHKS and CDR2 is YYEKEE (reference sequence). TCRdb called the 5' RACE reads again in MiXCR, with one record for every CDR3 protein. The repertoire holds around 410,000 distinct CDR3 sequences, with roughly a quarter as singletons. This clonotype showed up just a few times. Antigen: not known. The material sequenced was PBMCs or a T cell subset sorted from them (not recorded which). V and J are TRBV5-5 and TRBJ2-2; 7 bases are a match to TRBD1. The sequence came from an adult woman who had mild COVID-19 (a few samples of this study predate the infection). Cell type and time point are not known. CDR3 bases: TGTGCCAGCAGCTCCTCATGGGACAGCAACACCGGGGAGCTGTTTTTT. Amino acid sequence: CASSSSWDSNTGELFF.